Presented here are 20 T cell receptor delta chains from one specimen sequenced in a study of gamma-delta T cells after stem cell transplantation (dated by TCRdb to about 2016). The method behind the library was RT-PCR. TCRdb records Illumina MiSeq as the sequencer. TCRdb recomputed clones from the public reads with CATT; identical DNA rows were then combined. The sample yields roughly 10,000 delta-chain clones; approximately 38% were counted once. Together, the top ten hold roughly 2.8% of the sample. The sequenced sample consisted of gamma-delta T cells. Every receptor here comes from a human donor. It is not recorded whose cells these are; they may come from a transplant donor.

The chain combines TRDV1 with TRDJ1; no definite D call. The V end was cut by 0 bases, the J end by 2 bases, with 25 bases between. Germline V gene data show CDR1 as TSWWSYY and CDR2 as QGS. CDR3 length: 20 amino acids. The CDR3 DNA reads TGTGCTCTTGGGGAACTAAACGCTACCCCCAGACGAGTTACTACCGATAAACTCATCTTT. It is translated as CALGELNATPRRVTTDKLIF.

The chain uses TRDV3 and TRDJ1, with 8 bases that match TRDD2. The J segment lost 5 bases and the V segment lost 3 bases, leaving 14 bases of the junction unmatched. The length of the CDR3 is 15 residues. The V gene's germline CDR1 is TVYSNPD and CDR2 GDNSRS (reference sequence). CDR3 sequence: CALVFLRSGADKLIF. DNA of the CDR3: TGTGCCTTGGTCTTCCTACGGTCTGGGGCTGATAAACTCATCTTT.

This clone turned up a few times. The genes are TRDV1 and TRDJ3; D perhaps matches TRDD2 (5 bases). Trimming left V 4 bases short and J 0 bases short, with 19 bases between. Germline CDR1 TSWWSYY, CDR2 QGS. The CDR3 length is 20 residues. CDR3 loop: CALGGPIPHRSSWDTRQMFF. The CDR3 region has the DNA TGTGCTCTTGGGGGACCAATTCCTCACCGAAGCTCCTGGGACACCCGACAGATGTTTTTC.

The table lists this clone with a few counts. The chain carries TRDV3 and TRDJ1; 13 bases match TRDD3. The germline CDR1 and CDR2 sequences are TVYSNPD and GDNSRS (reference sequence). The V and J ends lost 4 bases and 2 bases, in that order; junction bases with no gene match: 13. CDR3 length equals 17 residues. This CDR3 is CASEGGTGGYGTDKLIF. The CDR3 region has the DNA TGTGCCTCCGAAGGCGGTACTGGGGGATACGGGACCGATAAACTCATCTTT.

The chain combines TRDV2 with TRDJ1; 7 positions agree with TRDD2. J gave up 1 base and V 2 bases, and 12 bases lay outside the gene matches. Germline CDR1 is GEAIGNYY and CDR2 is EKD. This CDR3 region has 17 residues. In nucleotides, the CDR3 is TGTGCCTGTGACAGTAAGAAGAGACCCTTCCTCACCGATAAACTCATCTTT. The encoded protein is CACDSKKRPFLTDKLIF.

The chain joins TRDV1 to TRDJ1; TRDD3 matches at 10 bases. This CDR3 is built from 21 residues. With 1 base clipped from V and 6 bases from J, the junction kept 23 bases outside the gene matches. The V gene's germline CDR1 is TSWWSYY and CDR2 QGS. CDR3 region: CALGEHHFLSYWGIPPNKLIF. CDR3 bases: TGTGCTCTTGGGGAACATCACTTTCTCTCGTACTGGGGGATCCCCCCCAATAAACTCATCTTT.

As DNA, the CDR3 is TGTGCTCTTGGGCGAACGAGCACTTCGTACTGGGGGATAAGGGCCGATAAACTCATCTTT. Protein: CALGRTSTSYWGIRADKLIF. This chain links TRDV1 with TRDJ1, with 11 bases identical to TRDD3. The CDR3 has 20 residues. CDR1 is TSWWSYY and CDR2 is QGS in the germline V gene. V lost 5 bases to trimming and J lost 3 bases; unmatched junction nucleotides: 20.

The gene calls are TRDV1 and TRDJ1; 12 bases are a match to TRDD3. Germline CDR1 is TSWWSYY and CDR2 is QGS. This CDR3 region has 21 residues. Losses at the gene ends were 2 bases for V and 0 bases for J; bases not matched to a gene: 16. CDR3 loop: CALGEDSLPLGDTRYTDKLIF. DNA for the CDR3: TGTGCTCTTGGGGAAGATTCCCTCCCACTGGGGGATACACGGTACACCGATAAACTCATCTTT.

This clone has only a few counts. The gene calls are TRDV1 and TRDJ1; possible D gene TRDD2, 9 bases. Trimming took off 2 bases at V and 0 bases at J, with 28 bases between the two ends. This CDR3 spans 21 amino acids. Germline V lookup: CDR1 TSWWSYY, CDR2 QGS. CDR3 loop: CALGEIRTFLLGAKYTDKLIF. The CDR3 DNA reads TGTGCTCTTGGGGAAATACGCACCTTCCTACTGGGGGCCAAGTACACCGATAAACTCATCTTT.

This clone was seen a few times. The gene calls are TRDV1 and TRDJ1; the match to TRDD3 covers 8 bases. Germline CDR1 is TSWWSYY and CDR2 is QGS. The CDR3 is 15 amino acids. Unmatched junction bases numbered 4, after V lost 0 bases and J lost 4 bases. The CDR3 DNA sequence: TGTGCTCTTGGGGAACTTTCCTGGGGGAGCGATAAACTCATCTTT. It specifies CALGELSWGSDKLIF.

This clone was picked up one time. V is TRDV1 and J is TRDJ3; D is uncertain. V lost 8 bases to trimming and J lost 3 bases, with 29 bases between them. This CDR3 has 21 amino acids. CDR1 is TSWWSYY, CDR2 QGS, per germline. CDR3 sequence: CALSGPGYCGIISWDTRQMFF. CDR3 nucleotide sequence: TGTGCTCTTAGCGGTCCCGGTTACTGTGGTATAATAAGCTGGGACACCCGACAGATGTTTTTC.

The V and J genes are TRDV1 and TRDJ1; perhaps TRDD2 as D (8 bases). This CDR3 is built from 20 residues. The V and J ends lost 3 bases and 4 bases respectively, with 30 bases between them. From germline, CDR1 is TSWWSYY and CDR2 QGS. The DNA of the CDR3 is TGTGCTCTTGGGGAGTCAAGGCGGCTTCCTACAGTTTACTGGGGCGATAAACTCATCTTT. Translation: CALGESRRLPTVYWGDKLIF.

The CDR3: CALGYRLPKGLGVRSTDKLIF. The CDR3 nucleotides are TGTGCTCTTGGGTACCGCCTTCCTAAGGGACTGGGGGTTCGATCCACCGATAAACTCATCTTT. The rearrangement links TRDV1 to TRDJ1; tentatively, D is TRDD2 or TRDD3 (8 bases each). Between the trimmed V and J ends, which lost 5 bases and 1 base, there was a span of 32 bases. The CDR3 loop spans 21 amino acids. Germline CDR1 reads TSWWSYY; CDR2 reads QGS.

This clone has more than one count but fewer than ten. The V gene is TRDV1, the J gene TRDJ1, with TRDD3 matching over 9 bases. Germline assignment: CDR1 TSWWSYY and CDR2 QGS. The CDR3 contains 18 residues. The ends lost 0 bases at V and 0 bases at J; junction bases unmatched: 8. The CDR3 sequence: CALGELTGGPLYTDKLIF. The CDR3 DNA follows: TGTGCTCTTGGGGAACTAACTGGGGGACCATTGTACACCGATAAACTCATCTTT.

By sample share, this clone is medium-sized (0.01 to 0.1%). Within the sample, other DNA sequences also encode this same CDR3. The CDR3 nucleotides are TGTGCCTGTGACATTAAGAGGATACCCTTCCTCACCGATAAACTCATCTTT. Encoded protein: CACDIKRIPFLTDKLIF. The chain combines TRDV2 with TRDJ1, with D perhaps TRDD2 (7 bases). CDR3 length: 17 amino acids. Germline lookup yields CDR1 GEAIGNYY and CDR2 EKD. Trimming stripped 2 bases from V and 1 base from J, with 19 bases between.

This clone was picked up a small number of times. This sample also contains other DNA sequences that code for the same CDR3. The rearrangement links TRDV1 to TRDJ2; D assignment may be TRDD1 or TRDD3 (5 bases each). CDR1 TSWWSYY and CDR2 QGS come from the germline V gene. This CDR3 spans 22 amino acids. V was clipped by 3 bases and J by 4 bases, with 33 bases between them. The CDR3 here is CALGDVLLSRRGPLIGTAQLFF. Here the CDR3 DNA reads TGTGCTCTTGGGGATGTCCTCCTTTCCCGAAGGGGGCCCCTAATAGGGACAGCACAACTCTTCTTT.

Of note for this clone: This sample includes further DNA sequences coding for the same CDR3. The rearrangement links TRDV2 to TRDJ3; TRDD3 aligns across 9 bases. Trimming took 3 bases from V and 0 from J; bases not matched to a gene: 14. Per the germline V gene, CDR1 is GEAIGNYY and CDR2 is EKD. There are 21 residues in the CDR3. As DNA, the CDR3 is TGTGCCTGTGACTCGAGGTGGGGATACGCCAGACCCTCCTGGGACACCCGACAGATGTTTTTC. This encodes CACDSRWGYARPSWDTRQMFF.

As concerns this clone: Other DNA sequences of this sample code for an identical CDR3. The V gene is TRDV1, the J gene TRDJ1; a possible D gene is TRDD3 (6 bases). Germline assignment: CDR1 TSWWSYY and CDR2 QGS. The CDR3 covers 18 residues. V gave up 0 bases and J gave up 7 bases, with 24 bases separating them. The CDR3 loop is CALGELGGGDTFVGKLIF. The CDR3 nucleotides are TGTGCTCTTGGGGAACTCGGAGGGGGGGACACATTCGTCGGTAAACTCATCTTT.

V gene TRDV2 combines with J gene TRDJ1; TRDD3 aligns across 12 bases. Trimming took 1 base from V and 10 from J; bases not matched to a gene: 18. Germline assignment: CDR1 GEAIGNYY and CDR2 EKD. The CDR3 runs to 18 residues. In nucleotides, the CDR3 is TGTGCCTGTGACACTAGACTGGGGGATACTATTACAACCAGAACACTCATCTTT. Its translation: CACDTRLGDTITTRTLIF.

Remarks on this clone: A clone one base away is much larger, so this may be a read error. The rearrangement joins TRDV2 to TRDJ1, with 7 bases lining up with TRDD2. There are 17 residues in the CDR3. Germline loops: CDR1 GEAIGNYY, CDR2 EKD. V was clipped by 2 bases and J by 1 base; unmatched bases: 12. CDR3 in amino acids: CACDIKRRPFLTDKLIF. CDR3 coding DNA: TGTGCCTGTGACATTAAGAGGAGACCCTTCCTCACCGATAAACTCATCTTT.